This is a list of T cell receptor beta chains from one sample in a study of OX40 agonist ivuxolimab in advanced cancers. The repertoire was sequenced with immunoSEQ multiplex PCR; TCRdb's copy has only in-frame clones and lacks some. The sample holds tens of thousands of clones; 70% to 85% are singletons and the top ten take around 1.1%. The material was CD4+ or CD8+ T cells sorted from blood, obtained in a trial of the OX40 agonist ivuxolimab. The receptors come from an adult with an advanced solid tumor such as melanoma, head and neck, liver or kidney cancer. CDR3s include the opening cysteine and the closing phenylalanine or tryptophan. A D gene is named only where the DNA matches it firmly. Size is omitted from some rows. Given values are once, few, many or a class for expanded clones.

J	V	length	size	D	CDR3	DNA
TRBJ2-5	TRBV15	15	NA	TRBD1	CATSGSDRGRETQYF	TGTGCCACCAGCGGCTCCGACAGGGGGCGGGAGACCCAGTACTTC
TRBJ2-3	TRBV7-2	15	NA	NA	CASSPGTRVVDTQYF	TGTGCCAGCAGCCCAGGGACACGGGTCGTGGATACGCAGTATTTT
TRBJ2-5	TRBV9	13	NA	TRBD2	CASSVGGGETQYF	TGTGCCAGCAGCGTAGGCGGGGGTGAGACCCAGTACTTC
TRBJ1-1	TRBV5-1	15	NA	NA	CASSLGQSKNTEAFF	TGCGCCAGCAGCTTGGGACAAAGTAAGAACACTGAAGCTTTCTTT
TRBJ1-1	TRBV4-1	14	NA	NA	CASSHPKGHTEAFF	TGCGCCAGCAGCCATCCCAAAGGCCACACTGAAGCTTTCTTT
TRBJ2-3	TRBV7-3	13	NA	NA	CASSLAITDTQYF	TGTGCCAGCAGCTTAGCGATCACAGATACGCAGTATTTT
TRBJ2-7	TRBV14	19	NA	TRBD2	CASSQGPTSGTAFSYEQYF	TGTGCCAGCAGCCAAGGACCGACTAGCGGGACGGCTTTCTCCTACGAGCAGTACTTC
TRBJ1-1	TRBV9	14	NA	TRBD1	CASSVGQGVTEAFF	TGTGCCAGCAGCGTAGGACAGGGCGTCACTGAAGCTTTCTTT
TRBJ1-1	TRBV7-9	14	NA	NA	CASSLVIQNTEAFF	TGTGCCAGCAGCTTAGTTATTCAGAACACTGAAGCTTTCTTT
TRBJ2-1	TRBV27	15	NA	TRBD1	CASSLRTGTGDEQFF	TGTGCCAGCAGTTTACGGACAGGGACTGGGGATGAGCAGTTCTTC
TRBJ1-1	TRBV6-1	14	once	NA	CASTKGGANTEAFF	TGTGCCAGCACCAAGGGGGGGGCCAACACTGAAGCTTTCTTT
TRBJ2-7	TRBV10-3	14	NA	NA	CAISELGATYEQYF	TGTGCCATCAGTGAATTGGGGGCGACCTACGAGCAGTACTTC
TRBJ2-7	TRBV11-1	12	NA	NA	CASSLRSYEQYF	TGTGCCAGCAGCCTCAGGTCCTACGAGCAGTACTTC
TRBJ2-7	TRBV6-5	15	NA	TRBD1	CASSNRGKSSYEQYF	TGTGCCAGCAGTAACAGGGGGAAATCCTCCTACGAGCAGTACTTC
TRBJ1-2	TRBV5-6	12	NA	TRBD1	CASSWTGSGYTF	TGTGCCAGCAGCTGGACAGGGTCCGGCTACACCTTC
TRBJ2-1	TRBV27	15	NA	TRBD2	CASSILPGLGNEQFF	TGTGCCAGCAGTATTCTCCCGGGACTAGGCAATGAGCAGTTCTTC
TRBJ1-6	TRBV13	17	NA	TRBD1	CASSLIRSGQGYSPLHF	TGTGCCAGCAGCTTAATCCGTTCGGGACAGGGGTACTCACCCCTCCACTTT
TRBJ2-7	TRBV18	14	once	TRBD1	CASSLGTGEYEQYF	TGTGCCAGCTCCCTAGGGACAGGGGAATACGAGCAGTACTTC
TRBJ1-5	TRBV18	15	NA	TRBD1	CASSQGAGSNQPQHF	TGTGCCAGCTCACAGGGGGCGGGTAGCAATCAGCCCCAGCATTTT
TRBJ1-6	TRBV7-2	16	NA	NA	CASSWTGRAAYSPLHF	TGTGCCAGCAGCTGGACGGGCCGTGCGGCATATTCACCCCTCCACTTT
TRBJ1-2	TRBV6-5	15	NA	NA	CASSYQLSGGGGYTF	TGTGCCAGCAGTTACCAACTGAGTGGCGGGGGTGGCTACACCTTC
TRBJ1-1	TRBV9	15	NA	NA	CASSVEDVMNTEAFF	TGTGCCAGCAGCGTAGAGGATGTGATGAACACTGAAGCTTTCTTT
TRBJ1-1	TRBV18	14	NA	NA	CASSPGHQNTEAFF	TGTGCCAGCTCACCGGGACATCAGAACACTGAAGCTTTCTTT
TRBJ2-3	TRBV5-1	15	NA	NA	CASSRMGSSTDTQYF	TGCGCCAGCAGCCGGATGGGGTCCAGCACAGATACGCAGTATTTT
TRBJ1-1	TRBV18	14	NA	TRBD1	CASSRDSAFTEAFF	TGTGCCAGCTCACGGGACAGCGCCTTCACTGAAGCTTTCTTT
TRBJ1-4	TRBV18	16	NA	TRBD1	CASSPPPGQGIGKLFF	TGTGCCAGCTCACCACCGCCGGGACAGGGTATCGGAAAACTGTTTTTT
TRBJ2-2	TRBV5-1	15	NA	TRBD1	CASRPPGGITGELFF	TGCGCCAGCAGACCCCCAGGGGGAATCACCGGGGAGCTGTTTTTT
TRBJ2-7	TRBV2	16	once	NA	CASRPGRGRLVYEQYF	TGTGCCAGCAGGCCGGGGCGGGGGCGGCTCGTTTACGAGCAGTACTTC
TRBJ2-5	TRBV27	15	NA	TRBD1	CASTSTGTGRETQYF	TGTGCCAGCACCTCCACGGGGACAGGGCGAGAGACCCAGTACTTC
TRBJ2-7	TRBV5-1	15	NA	TRBD1	CASSLDVGQGYEQYF	TGCGCCAGCAGCTTGGACGTAGGACAGGGCTACGAGCAGTACTTC
TRBJ2-5	TRBV6-5	16	NA	TRBD2	CASSWGGDRFQETQYF	TGTGCCAGCAGTTGGGGAGGGGATAGGTTCCAAGAGACCCAGTACTTC
TRBJ1-5	TRBV6-6	14	NA	NA	CASAPPVENQPQHF	TGTGCCAGCGCCCCTCCCGTTGAAAATCAGCCCCAGCATTTT
TRBJ2-4	TRBV19	17	NA	NA	CASSIVVVGTLKNIQYF	TGTGCCAGTAGTATAGTGGTAGTCGGGACCCTCAAAAACATTCAGTACTTC
TRBJ1-6	TRBV7-2	15	once	NA	CASSPEVFRNSPLHF	TGTGCCAGCAGCCCTGAGGTCTTTCGGAATTCACCCCTCCACTTT
TRBJ1-2	TRBV5-6	12	few	NA	CASSWANYGYTF	TGTGCCAGCAGCTGGGCGAACTATGGCTACACCTTC
TRBJ1-1	TRBV5-1	15	NA	TRBD1	CASSLQGAPNTEAFF	TGCGCCAGCAGCTTACAGGGGGCTCCGAACACTGAAGCTTTCTTT
TRBJ1-1	TRBV7-9	14	NA	TRBD1	CASRPRTGSTEAFF	TGTGCCAGCAGGCCCCGGACAGGGAGCACTGAAGCTTTCTTT
TRBJ1-1	TRBV2	13	NA	NA	CASSEGLGTEAFF	TGTGCCAGCAGTGAGGGGTTGGGCACTGAAGCTTTCTTT
TRBJ1-2	TRBV7-9	12	once	NA	CALGDTNYGYTF	TGTGCGCTTGGGGACACTAACTATGGCTACACCTTC
TRBJ1-1	TRBV19	14	NA	NA	CASSYRERTPEAFF	TGTGCCAGTAGTTACAGGGAGCGTACCCCTGAAGCTTTCTTT
TRBJ1-6	TRBV5-8	16	NA	NA	CASSLEFGPGVSPLHF	TGTGCCAGCAGCTTGGAATTTGGACCAGGAGTTTCACCCCTCCACTTT
TRBJ1-1	TRBV6-5	14	NA	NA	CASSRDGKGTEAFF	TGTGCCAGCAGTCGTGACGGTAAGGGAACTGAAGCTTTCTTT
TRBJ2-7	TRBV29-1	12	NA	NA	CSGYTEAYEQYF	TGCAGCGGATATACAGAAGCCTACGAGCAGTACTTC
TRBJ1-1	TRBV9	15	few	NA	CASSVVSPGLTEAFF	TGTGCCAGCAGCGTAGTCAGTCCAGGGCTCACTGAAGCTTTCTTT
TRBJ1-5	TRBV2	15	NA	NA	CASSGGGDSNQPQHF	TGTGCCAGCAGTGGAGGTGGGGACAGCAATCAGCCCCAGCATTTT
TRBJ2-6	TRBV5-1	13	NA	NA	CASRDNRANVLTF	TGCGCCAGCAGGGACAATCGGGCCAACGTCCTGACTTTC
TRBJ2-7	TRBV4-2	14	NA	NA	CASSLTDGSYEQYF	TGTGCCAGCAGCCTCACCGACGGGTCCTACGAGCAGTACTTC
TRBJ1-1	TRBV19	14	NA	NA	CASSAPQGQGRAFF	TGTGCCAGTAGTGCTCCCCAGGGCCAGGGGAGAGCTTTCTTT
TRBJ1-5	TRBV19	15	NA	NA	CASSPQGYSNQPQHF	TGTGCCAGTAGTCCCCAGGGGTATAGCAATCAGCCCCAGCATTTT
TRBJ2-7	TRBV7-2	13	NA	NA	CASSLEAGYEQYF	TGTGCCAGCAGCTTAGAGGCAGGCTACGAGCAGTACTTC
TRBJ1-1	TRBV19	14	once	NA	CASSILQGNTEAFF	TGTGCCAGTAGCATACTACAGGGGAACACTGAAGCTTTCTTT